The subject of this entry is one TCR beta chain. What it binds is unknown. V shed 4 bases and J 6 bases; nucleotides not matched to a gene: 7. The CDR3 sequence is 16 residues long. Germline values: CDR1 MGHRA, CDR2 YSYEKL. The source of the sample is a study of T-cell reconstitution after alpha-beta-depleted transplantation in children. Study outcomes and limitations: At day 60, the high TCRbeta diversity found in some patients originated from recipient T cells and thymic progenitors that had survived. Roughly two months post-transplant, alpha-beta T cells reportedly originated from several hundred graft clones that had expanded. Among T cells one year after transplant, newly produced cells accounted for most counts and diversity.

Unique molecular identifiers tagged the TCRbeta library. Each CDR3 protein is one row after TCRdb ran MiXCR on the PCR reads. The sample gives roughly 310,000 distinct CDR3 sequences, around 20% of which show up once; roughly 9.7% is in the top ten. The input for sequencing was PBMCs, mostly from graft donor cells, taken 180 days after TCRalphabeta/CD19-depleted stem cell transplant. The receptor was derived from a male patient under 18 who had a stem cell transplant for acute lymphoblastic leukemia, so the T cells may come from the graft donor. The chain combines TRBV4-1 with TRBJ2-2; 11 nucleotides match TRBD2. DNA of the CDR3: TGCGCCAGCAGCCCCTGGACTAGCGGGTTAGCCGGGGAGCTGTTTTTT. This gives the protein CASSPWTSGLAGELFF.